These 21 T cell receptor beta chains were sequenced from one sample in a study of T cell responses to AZD1222 COVID-19 vaccine. Some clones are missing from TCRdb's copy, which holds only in-frame ones; the method was immunoSEQ multiplex PCR. There are roughly 100,000 clones in the sample; 90% occur only once, and about 4.8% lies in the top ten. The source was peripheral blood, collected on day 0 of AZD1222 vaccination. The receptors originated from an adult in good health.

This chain joins TRBV6-5 and TRBJ2-5, with D perhaps assigned TRBD1 or TRBD2 (5 bases each). The germline V gene encodes CDR1 MNHEY and CDR2 SVGAGI. The CDR3 covers 14 residues. Trimming removed 6 bases at V and 4 bases at J, with 15 bases between. The CDR3 loop reads CASSRGVVRETQYF. CDR3 nucleotide sequence: TGTGCCAGCAGCCGAGGGGTGGTAAGAGAGACCCAGTACTTC.

The chain employs TRBV7-6 and TRBJ2-2; D possibly corresponds to TRBD2 (6 bases). The germline CDR1 and CDR2 sequences are SGHVS and FNYEAQ. The length of the CDR3 is 13 residues. The V and J ends lost 3 bases and 7 bases respectively, with 9 bases between them. The CDR3 protein is CASSFRRGGELFF. The DNA for the CDR3 is TGTGCCAGCAGCTTTAGGCGGGGCGGGGAGCTGTTTTTT.

This rearrangement joins TRBV6-5 to TRBJ1-1; D unresolved. The ends were cut back, 5 bases at V and 7 bases at J, with 11 bases in the middle. This CDR3 has 12 residues. Per the germline V gene, CDR1 is MNHEY and CDR2 is SVGAGI. The CDR3 region is CASSPLLGEAFF. Written as DNA, the CDR3 is TGTGCCAGCAGTCCTTTGTTGGGTGAAGCTTTCTTT.

The V and J genes are TRBV5-1 and TRBJ2-3; TRBD1 matches 10 bases. Per the germline V gene, CDR1 is SGHRS and CDR2 is YFSETQ. The CDR3 has 15 amino acids. Trimming took 4 bases from V and 3 from J; bases not matched to a gene: 5. The CDR3 coding sequence is TGCGCCAGCAGCCGAGGACAGGGGGGGACAGATACGCAGTATTTT. As protein: CASSRGQGGTDTQYF.

In its sample, this clone was seen once. The rearrangement uses TRBV19 and TRBJ1-1; D is unresolved. This CDR3 is 11 amino acids long. Germline-derived CDR1 and CDR2 are LNHDA and SQIVND (reference sequence). Trimming shortened V by 8 bases and J by 1 base, and 5 bases separated the two germline ends. The CDR3 bases are TGTGCCAGTTTCCAGAACACTGAAGCTTTCTTT. Translating it yields CASFQNTEAFF.

This clone was counted between two and nine times. The CDR3 reads CASSEFRTGATDTQYF. The CDR3 DNA sequence: TGCGCCAGCAGTGAGTTTAGGACAGGGGCCACAGATACGCAGTATTTT. The rearrangement links TRBV10-1 to TRBJ2-3, with 9 positions matching TRBD1. The germline V gene has CDR1 WNHNN and CDR2 SYGVQD (reference sequence). CDR3 length: 16 amino acids. V lost 1 base and J lost 2; bases outside the gene matches: 4.

The V and J genes are TRBV7-6 and TRBJ2-2; 8 nucleotides match TRBD2. In germline, CDR1 is SGHVS, CDR2 FNYEAQ. The CDR3 runs 15 residues. Unmatched junction bases numbered 6, after V lost 5 bases and J lost 4 bases. The CDR3 is CASSPGGGFTGELFF. CDR3 DNA: TGTGCCAGCAGCCCCGGCGGGGGGTTCACCGGGGAGCTGTTTTTT.

The CDR3 DNA follows: TGTGCCAGCAGCCCCACCAATGAAAAACTGTTTTTT. This codes for CASSPTNEKLFF. This rearrangement joins TRBV2 to TRBJ1-4; D is undetermined. The CDR3 length is 12 residues. Germline V lookup: CDR1 SNHLY, CDR2 FYNNEI. V was pared by 6 bases and J by 5 bases, with 7 bases between.

This chain links TRBV9 with TRBJ2-3; no reliable D call. Per the germline V gene, CDR1 is SGDLS and CDR2 is YYNGEE. The CDR3 is 13 residues long. Trimming stripped 3 bases from V and 1 base from J, with 6 bases between. CDR3 region: CASSGVGTDTQYF. The CDR3 DNA sequence: TGTGCCAGCAGCGGAGTTGGCACAGATACGCAGTATTTT.

This chain uses TRBV7-9 with TRBJ1-3; D might be TRBD1 (5 bases). The CDR3 loop spans 16 amino acids. Germline assignment: CDR1 SEHNR and CDR2 FQNEAQ (reference sequence). V shed 7 bases and J shed 4 bases, with 20 bases lying between them. This chain's CDR3 is CASTPPGGSSGNTIYF. The CDR3, as DNA: TGTGCCAGCACCCCCCCGGGGGGAAGCTCCGGAAACACCATATATTTT.

The rearrangement joins TRBV5-1 to TRBJ2-3, with 9 bases that match TRBD2. Trimming at V came to 7 bases and at J to 0 bases, leaving 9 bases not matched to a gene. The CDR3 contains 16 residues. Germline V lookup: CDR1 SGHRS, CDR2 YFSETQ. In DNA form, the CDR3 reads TGCGCCAGCGGCGGACTAGCGAGTGCTAGCACAGATACGCAGTATTTT. This codes for CASGGLASASTDTQYF.

The chain recombines TRBV2 with TRBJ1-6, with D possibly being TRBD1 (5 bases). V dropped 5 bases and J dropped 4 bases, with 12 bases sitting between them. The CDR3 covers 15 residues. The germline gives CDR1 SNHLY, CDR2 FYNNEI. The CDR3 loop is CASSPGPGYNSPLHF. Written as DNA, the CDR3 is TGTGCCAGCAGTCCGGGACCTGGGTATAATTCACCCCTCCACTTT. Filled out from reference TRBV2 and TRBJ1-6, the complete variable domain reads EPEVTQTPSHQVTQMGQEVILRCVPISNHLYFYWYRQILGQKVEFLVSFYNNEISEKSEIFDDQFSVERPDGSNFTLKIRSTKLEDSAMYFCASSPGPGYNSPLHFGNGTRLTVT.

The chain combines TRBV3-1 (or the pseudogene TRBV3-2) with TRBJ2-2; tentatively, D is TRBD1 (5 bases). Germline-derived CDR1 and CDR2 are LGHDT and YNNKEL (reference sequence). This CDR3 has 16 residues. Trimming cost V 1 base and J 3 bases, with 12 bases left between them. The CDR3 DNA reads TGTGCCAGCAGCCAAGTCCCAGGGATTGACACCGGGGAGCTGTTTTTT. As protein: CASSQVPGIDTGELFF.

V and J are TRBV7-9 and TRBJ1-1, with a possible D match to TRBD1 (5 bases). CDR1 and CDR2 from the germline V gene are SEHNR and FQNEAQ (reference sequence). CDR3 size: 16 residues. Trimming took off 4 bases at V and 6 bases at J, with 21 bases between the two ends. The CDR3 sequence is CASSSAGPGDVAEAFF. The DNA of the CDR3 is TGTGCCAGCAGCTCAGCGGGGCCGGGGGATGTTGCTGAAGCTTTCTTT. The entire variable domain, with the rest obtained from reference TRBV7-9 and TRBJ1-1, is as follows: DTGVSQNPRHKITKRGQNVTFRCDPISEHNRLYWYRQTLGQGPEFLTYFQNEAQLEKSRLLSDRFSAERPKGSFSTLEIQRTEQGDSAMYLCASSSAGPGDVAEAFFGQGTRLTVV.

This chain uses TRBV5-1 with TRBJ1-3; the D gene is possibly TRBD1 (5 bases). The CDR3 is 14 residues long. V shed 6 bases and J shed 0 bases, with 10 bases lying between them. Germline V gene lookup returns CDR1 SGHRS and CDR2 YFSETQ. CDR3 amino acids: CASTGGNSGNTIYF. CDR3 sequence (DNA): TGCGCCAGCACTGGGGGAAACTCTGGAAACACCATATATTTT. Full variable domain (missing parts from reference TRBV5-1 and TRBJ1-3): KAGVTQTPRYLIKTRGQQVTLSCSPISGHRSVSWYQQTPGQGLQFLFEYFSETQRNKGNFPGRFSGRQFSNSRSEMNVSTLELGDSALYLCASTGGNSGNTIYFGEGSWLTVV.

This clone was seen more than once but under ten times. CDR3 DNA: TGTGCCAGCAGCTTCCGACAGGGAGACTCCGAGCAGTACTTC. This gives the protein CASSFRQGDSEQYF. The chain is built from TRBV7-8 and TRBJ2-7; 7 bases map to TRBD1. Looked up from germline, CDR1 is SGHVS and CDR2 is FQNEAQ. The CDR3 sequence is 14 residues long. J lost 6 bases, V lost 3 bases, and 8 bases had no gene match.

This clone showed up just once. The V call is TRBV30, the J call TRBJ1-1, with a tentative D call TRBD1 (5 bases). The V end was cut by 2 bases, the J end by 5 bases, with 12 bases between. This CDR3 spans 13 amino acids. Germline CDR1 is GTSNPN and CDR2 is SVGIG (reference sequence). CDR3 loop: CAWSWGGITEAFF. CDR3 nucleotide sequence: TGTGCCTGGAGTTGGGGCGGGATTACTGAAGCTTTCTTT.

This chain joins TRBV18 and TRBJ2-1, with TRBD1 matching over 7 bases. Per germline, CDR1 KGHSH and CDR2 LQKENI. CDR3 length: 17 residues. Trimming at V came to 1 base and at J to 2 bases, leaving 8 bases not matched to a gene. DNA of the CDR3: TGTGCCAGCTCACCACGGTCAACAGGGGTGGCCTACAATGAGCAGTTCTTC. It is translated as CASSPRSTGVAYNEQFF.

The CDR3 DNA sequence: TGTGCCAGCAGCCGAGGCGGAAGCAACCATTACGAGCAGTACTTC. Encoded protein: CASSRGGSNHYEQYF. V gene TRBV5-4 combines with J gene TRBJ2-7; D call uncertain. This CDR3 spans 15 amino acids. Trimming took 4 bases from V and 4 from J, leaving 18 bases between them. Germline V gene data show CDR1 as SGHNT and CDR2 as YYREEE (reference sequence).

V usage is TRBV7-2 and J usage is TRBJ1-2; TRBD1 matches 7 bases. Germline V gene sequence: CDR1 SGHTA, CDR2 FQGNSA. Unmatched junction bases numbered 10, after V lost 5 bases and J lost 7 bases. CDR3 length equals 14 residues. CDR3 sequence reads: CASSASLQGRGYTF. CDR3 nucleotide sequence: TGTGCCAGCAGCGCTTCATTACAGGGGCGTGGCTACACCTTC.

The chain uses TRBV5-1 and TRBJ2-7; 8 bases line up with TRBD1. From germline, CDR1 is SGHRS and CDR2 YFSETQ. The CDR3 is 13 amino acids. V dropped 5 bases and J dropped 5; count of bases not matched to a gene: 6. The CDR3 DNA follows: TGCGCCAGCAGGTCGAGACAGGGGAACGAGCAGTACTTC. It is translated as CASRSRQGNEQYF.